These 11 T cell receptor beta chains were sequenced from one sample in a study of CD8 T cells in Susac syndrome (dated by TCRdb to between 2017 and 2020). Library preparation used the immunoSEQ multiplex PCR assay. RNA was extracted using the RNeasy kit, and roughly 0.5 to 1 ug of the RNA was reverse transcribed with random hexamers. TCRdb reprocessing: public reads trimmed at Q25 with fastp, clones called with MiXCR, in-frame beta chains kept. A single entry per CDR3 protein holds the most common genes and DNA from its merged rows. The sample table lists 95,000 to 150,000 distinct CDR3 sequences, just under 95% of them with a count of one. 0.25% to 0.3% of the sample comes from the top ten. Sequencing was performed on CD8+ T cells from PBMCs. The receptors derive from a human donor with Susac syndrome.

V is TRBV9 and J is TRBJ2-3, with TRBD1 matching 7 bases. The V segment lost 2 bases and the J segment 6 bases; nucleotides outside the gene matches: 9. CDR3 length: 15 residues. Germline values: CDR1 SGDLS, CDR2 YYNGEE. The CDR3 here is CASSVGDRVQDTQYF. DNA of the CDR3: TGTGCCAGCAGCGTTGGTGACAGGGTACAGGATACGCAGTATTTT.

The chain links TRBV7-2 to TRBJ2-1; possible D gene TRBD2, 6 bases. This CDR3 has 13 amino acids. Looked up from germline, CDR1 is SGHTA and CDR2 is FQGNSA. The V and J ends lost 7 bases and 10 bases respectively, with 17 bases between them. Here the CDR3 reads CASTVGGAREQFF. Here the CDR3 DNA reads TGTGCCAGCACCGTAGGCGGGGCCCGGGAGCAGTTCTTC.

The rearrangement uses TRBV20-1 and TRBJ2-1; D gene uncertain. Trimming cost V 3 bases and J 7 bases, with 19 bases left between them. CDR3 size: 15 residues. The V gene's germline CDR1 is DFQATT and CDR2 SNEGSKA (reference sequence). The CDR3 spells CSARRSPDDWNEQFF. As DNA, the CDR3 is TGCAGTGCTAGGAGGTCACCGGACGATTGGAATGAGCAGTTCTTC.

This clonotype came up once. This rearrangement joins TRBV10-3 to TRBJ2-7; a possible D gene is TRBD2 (5 bases). The CDR3 is made up of 11 amino acids. V lost 3 bases, J lost 5 bases, and 5 bases lay in between. CDR1 and CDR2 from the germline V gene are ENHRY and SYGVKD. CDR3 sequence reads: CAISDGNEQYF. The CDR3 DNA follows: TGTGCCATCAGTGACGGGAACGAGCAGTACTTC.

The CDR3 nucleotides are TGTGCCAGCAGCCCGTTGGGGGGCCGGAATTCACCCCTCCACTTT. The encoded protein is CASSPLGGRNSPLHF. The J gene is TRBJ1-6, the V gene TRBV12-3 or TRBV12-4; D possibly corresponds to TRBD1 (6 bases). Trimming took off 6 bases at V and 7 bases at J, with 16 bases between the two ends. This CDR3 has 15 residues.

The rearrangement links TRBV20-1 to TRBJ2-1, with 9 bases aligning to TRBD2. The CDR3 covers 15 residues. With V trimmed by 5 bases and J by 5 bases, 10 bases remained unmatched. The germline V gene encodes CDR1 DFQATT and CDR2 SNEGSKA (reference sequence). The CDR3: CSAQKGLAGNNEQFF. The CDR3 nucleotides read TGCAGTGCTCAAAAAGGGCTAGCGGGGAACAATGAGCAGTTCTTC.

CDR3 loop: CASSLSQGPQETQYF. CDR3 nucleotides: TGTGCCAGCTCTCTTTCGCAGGGACCCCAAGAGACCCAGTACTTC. The rearrangement links TRBV27 to TRBJ2-5, with D perhaps given as TRBD1 or TRBD2 (5 bases each). The V end lost 8 bases, the J end lost 1 base, and 17 bases lay between the germline ends. Per germline, CDR1 MNHEY and CDR2 SMNVEV (reference sequence). The CDR3 covers 15 residues.

This clonotype appeared once. The chain carries TRBV29-1 and TRBJ2-6, with 11 bases aligning to TRBD1. In germline, CDR1 is SQVTM, CDR2 ANQGSEA. The CDR3 has 16 amino acids. The V and J ends lost 7 bases and 0 bases, in that order; junction bases with no gene match: 5. CDR3 residues: CSAKGTGGSGANVLTF. CDR3 sequence (DNA): TGCAGCGCCAAGGGGACAGGGGGCTCTGGGGCCAACGTCCTGACTTTC.

The count of this clonotype is one. This chain links TRBV27 with TRBJ2-3, with TRBD2 identical over 7 bases. The germline gives CDR1 MNHEY, CDR2 SMNVEV (reference sequence). This CDR3 region has 13 residues. With V trimmed by 6 bases and J by 9 bases, 9 bases remained unmatched. DNA for the CDR3: TGTGCCAGCAGGCCGCGGGAGTCTGAGACGCAGTATTTT. It translates to CASRPRESETQYF.

The chain has TRBV20-1 and TRBJ2-7; D tentatively fits TRBD1 or TRBD2 (6 bases each). CDR1 is DFQATT and CDR2 is SNEGSKA in the germline V gene (reference sequence). Trimming left V 1 base short and J 3 bases short, with 16 bases between. The CDR3 has 15 amino acids. CDR3 loop: CSARALDGGDYEQYF. The CDR3 DNA reads TGCAGTGCTAGAGCTCTAGACGGGGGCGACTACGAGCAGTACTTC.

A single count supports this clonotype. The rearrangement uses TRBV6-5 and TRBJ2-1, with TRBD2 matching over 9 bases. V lost 0 bases and J lost 14; bases outside the gene matches: 8. CDR3 size: 14 residues. Germline CDR1 is MNHEY and CDR2 is SVGAGI. CDR3 region: CASSYSIQRGVEFF. CDR3 coding DNA: TGTGCCAGCAGTTACTCGATCCAGCGGGGGGTCGAGTTCTTC.